The source of this T cell receptor (beta chain) is a study of T cell changes during pregnancy in multiple sclerosis. The CDR3 runs 16 residues. Germline V gene data show CDR1 as SGHTA and CDR2 as FQGNSA. A remark on this clone: Relative to the germline gene, one junction end is altered; a read error may explain this. The sample holds other DNA sequences that translate to the same CDR3.

TCRdb's copy holds only in-frame clones and misses some; the assay was immunoSEQ multiplex PCR. The repertoire includes about 59,000 clones, around 93% of them detected once, and roughly 0.4% sits in the top ten. This clonotype originated in a female donor with multiple sclerosis, enrolled in a pregnancy study. The specimen comprised CD4+ T cells from peripheral blood mononuclear cells, sampled before pregnancy. This chain uses TRBV7-2 with TRBJ2-3; 11 nucleotides agree with TRBD2. The CDR3 DNA reads TGTGCCAGCAGCCCGAGGACTAGCGGGTTTTCAGATACGCAGTACTTT. This codes for CASSPRTSGFSDTQYF. The variable domain in full, completed from reference TRBV7-2 and TRBJ2-3, reads GAGVSQSPSNKVTEKGKDVELRCDPISGHTALYWYRQSLGQGLEFLIYFQGNSAPDKSGLPSDRFSAERTGGSVSTLTIQRTQQEDSAVYLCASSPRTSGFSDTQYFGPGTRLTVL.